The source of this T cell receptor (beta chain) is a study of CD8 T cells in Susac syndrome. CDR1 and CDR2 (germline): SNHLY, FYNNEI. Trimming cost V 6 bases and J 4 bases; bases outside gene matches: 7. This CDR3 has 14 amino acids. Random hexamers were used to reverse transcribe about 0.5 to 1 ug of RNA. MiXCR, run by TCRdb on the immunoSEQ multiplex PCR reads, gives a single entry per CDR3 protein. In the table there are 180,000 or so distinct CDR3 sequences, approximately 94% of which are singletons. The chain carries TRBV2 and TRBJ2-5; 8 nucleotides agree with TRBD1. The specimen sequenced was CD4+ T cells from PBMCs. This receptor was taken from a human donor in good health. The CDR3 sequence: CASRAPGQAETQYF. The CDR3 DNA follows: TGTGCCAGCAGGGCGCCGGGACAGGCAGAGACCCAGTACTTC.